This T cell receptor (beta chain) was captured by sequencing in a study of blood T cell repertoires in COVID-19. Overall study context: Acute and convalescent COVID-19 specimens originated in the United States, Italy and Spain.

This clone was seen only once. TCRdb's table, derived via immunoSEQ multiplex PCR, lists solely in-frame clones and lacks some. The table records about 260,000 clones, roughly 86% of them present only once. Trimming shortened V by 7 bases and J by 6 bases, and 23 bases separated the two germline ends. CDR1 is SGHDT and CDR2 is YYEEEE in the germline V gene. The CDR3 consists of 16 residues. Sequenced: peripheral blood. This chain joins TRBV5-6 and TRBJ2-1; D is possibly TRBD1 (5 bases). The clonotype comes from a man aged 35-49 years who had recovered from COVID-19. The CDR3 sequence: CASGKQGRVRGNEQFF. As DNA, the CDR3 is TGTGCCAGCGGAAAACAAGGACGGGTAAGGGGCAATGAGCAGTTCTTC.